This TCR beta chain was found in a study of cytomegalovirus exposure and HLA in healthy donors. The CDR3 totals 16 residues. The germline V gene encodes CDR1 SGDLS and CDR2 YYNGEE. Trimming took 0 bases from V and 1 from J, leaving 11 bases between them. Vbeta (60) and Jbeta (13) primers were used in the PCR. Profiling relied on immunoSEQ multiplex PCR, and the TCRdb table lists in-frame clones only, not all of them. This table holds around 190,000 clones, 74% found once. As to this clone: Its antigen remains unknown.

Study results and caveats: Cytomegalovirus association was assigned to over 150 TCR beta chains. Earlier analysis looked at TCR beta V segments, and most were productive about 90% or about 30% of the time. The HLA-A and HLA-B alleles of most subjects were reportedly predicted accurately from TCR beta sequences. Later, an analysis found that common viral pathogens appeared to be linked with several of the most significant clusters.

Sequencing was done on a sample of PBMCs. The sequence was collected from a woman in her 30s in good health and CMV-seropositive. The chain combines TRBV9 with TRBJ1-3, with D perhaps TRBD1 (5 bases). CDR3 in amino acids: CASSVVAGPSGNTIYF. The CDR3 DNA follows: TGTGCCAGCAGCGTAGTTGCGGGACCGTCTGGAAACACCATATATTTT.